This T cell receptor (beta chain) was profiled in a study of shared T cell receptors in the human thymus. Germline lookup yields CDR1 SGHAT and CDR2 FQNNGV. The CDR3 contains 14 residues. V shed 3 bases and J shed 4 bases, with 12 bases lying between them. Measured with immunoSEQ multiplex PCR; TCRdb has only the in-frame clones, and not every one. The sample includes about 660,000 clones, over 75% of them seen just once. This clone was observed a few times. This sample was also put to use in a study of human thymus T cells. This second study notes: Donor material was obtained from healthy Finnish infants undergoing corrective surgery for congenital heart defects. The thymus tissue came from resections taken during corrective heart surgery. Within thymic and blood repertoires, V and J gene usage appeared to be biased. Highly overlapping thymic repertoires among unrelated individuals were reported in related research.

V usage is TRBV11-2 and J usage is TRBJ2-5; TRBD2 is a possible D gene (6 bases). Source material: thymocytes. This TCR was sampled from a boy under two years old with a congenital heart defect. CDR3 DNA sequence: TGTGCCAGCAGCTTTAGCTGGAGGGGAGAGACCCAGTACTTC. Its protein is CASSFSWRGETQYF.